This entry lists 21 T cell receptor beta chains sequenced from one sample in a study of early T cells in non-severe SARS-CoV-2 infection. From the 5' RACE reads, TCRdb called clonotypes with MiXCR, one entry per CDR3 protein. This sample yields roughly 53,000 distinct CDR3 sequences, of which approximately 8% are seen a single time; approximately 4% belongs to the top ten. The source was whole blood, collected at baseline. The origin of the receptors is an adult who was a healthcare worker with PCR-confirmed SARS-CoV-2 infection or an uninfected control (not recorded which).

The V gene is TRBV11-3, the J gene TRBJ2-7, with D possibly TRBD1 on 6 matching bases. Germline loops: CDR1 SGHNT, CDR2 YENEEA. The V end was cut by 5 bases, the J end by 2 bases, with 16 bases between. This CDR3 is 15 amino acids long. The chain's CDR3 is CASSHSPDRTYEQYF. For the CDR3, the DNA is TGTGCCAGCAGCCATAGTCCGGACAGAACCTACGAGCAGTACTTC.

This clonotype was detected ten times or more. This chain connects TRBV5-4 to TRBJ1-1; 11 bases match TRBD1. In germline, CDR1 is SGHNT, CDR2 YYREEE (reference sequence). The CDR3 runs to 17 residues. The trim removed 4 bases at V and 4 bases at J, leaving 12 bases unmatched. The DNA for the CDR3 is TGTGCCAGCAGCCGTGGACAGGGGGCGCGAGGCATCACTGAAGCTTTCTTT. Protein: CASSRGQGARGITEAFF.

This clonotype was seen at least ten times. V is TRBV12-3 or TRBV12-4 and J is TRBJ1-2; D is undetermined. V lost 6 bases to trimming and J lost 4 bases, with 12 bases between them. CDR3 length: 13 amino acids. The CDR3 region has the DNA TGTGCCAGCAGCCCAAATGTCGTCTATGGCTACACCTTC. Encoded protein: CASSPNVVYGYTF.

V usage is TRBV18 and J usage is TRBJ2-2, with 7 bases matching TRBD1. J gave up 3 bases and V 3 bases, and 4 bases lay outside the gene matches. Germline CDR1 KGHSH, CDR2 LQKENI. The CDR3 covers 15 residues. The CDR3 spells CASSPQTGYTGELFF. Written as DNA, the CDR3 is TGTGCCAGCTCACCGCAGACAGGGTACACCGGGGAGCTGTTTTTT.

This clonotype was counted many times. This chain connects TRBV4-1 to TRBJ2-5, with 8 positions matching TRBD1. Trimming cost V 1 base and J 5 bases; bases outside gene matches: 6. CDR3 size: 15 residues. The V gene's germline CDR1 is MGHRA and CDR2 YSYEKL. CDR3 nucleotide sequence: TGCGCCAGCAGCCAAGTACAGGGGGTAGGCGAGACCCAGTACTTC. Protein: CASSQVQGVGETQYF.

V is TRBV2 and J is TRBJ1-1; 7 bases agree with TRBD1. Germline CDR1 SNHLY, CDR2 FYNNEI. J gave up 11 bases and V 8 bases, and 11 bases lay outside the gene matches. CDR3 size: 12 residues. The CDR3 nucleotides are TGTGCCAGCGCCCCCGACAGGGCCTGGGCTTTCTTT. This encodes CASAPDRAWAFF.

This clonotype was counted ten times or more. The genes are TRBV18 and TRBJ2-7; 8 nucleotides match TRBD2. Germline-derived CDR1 and CDR2 are KGHSH and LQKENI. Germline trimming cut 1 base from V and 4 bases from J; bases unmatched to any gene: 9. The CDR3 is 16 residues long. For the CDR3, the DNA is TGTGCCAGCTCACCACTAGGAGGCGGGGGGTCTTACGAGCAGTACTTC. Its protein is CASSPLGGGGSYEQYF.

V is TRBV3-1 and J is TRBJ2-5; 8 nucleotides align to TRBD2. The germline gives CDR1 LGHDT, CDR2 YNNKEL (reference sequence). Unmatched junction bases numbered 1, after V lost 1 base and J lost 3 bases. The CDR3 runs to 14 residues. The CDR3 DNA reads TGTGCCAGCAGCCAAGCGGGACTAGAAGAGACCCAGTACTTC. Its protein is CASSQAGLEETQYF.

This clonotype was seen many times. V and J are TRBV24-1 and TRBJ2-2; 7 bases line up with TRBD1. Germline lookup yields CDR1 KGHDR and CDR2 SFDVKD. With V trimmed by 7 bases and J by 7 bases, 5 bases remained unmatched. The length of the CDR3 is 13 residues. This CDR3 is CATRDRADGELFF. The CDR3 DNA reads TGTGCCACCAGAGACAGGGCGGACGGGGAGCTGTTTTTT.

The chain joins TRBV5-5 to TRBJ1-3, with D hard to call. The CDR3 extends over 13 amino acids. Germline CDR1 SGHKS, CDR2 YYEKEE (reference sequence). Trimming pared 4 bases from V and 2 bases from J, leaving 7 bases between. The CDR3: CASSPVPGNTIYF. In nucleotides, the CDR3 is TGTGCCAGCAGCCCGGTCCCTGGAAACACCATATATTTT. Full variable domain (missing parts from reference TRBV5-5 and TRBJ1-3): DAGVTQSPTHLIKTRGQQVTLRCSPISGHKSVSWYQQVLGQGPQFIFQYYEKEERGRGNFPDRFSARQFPNYSSELNVNALLLGDSALYLCASSPVPGNTIYFGEGSWLTVV.

Many counts were recorded for this clonotype. The chain links TRBV5-4 to TRBJ2-1, with 12 bases aligning to TRBD2. The length of the CDR3 is 16 residues. Losses at the gene ends were 1 base for V and 7 bases for J; bases not matched to a gene: 6. Germline V lookup: CDR1 SGHNT, CDR2 YYREEE (reference sequence). CDR3 nucleotides: TGTGCCAGCAGCTTGTACGGGCTAGCGGGAGGGAATGAGCAGTTCTTC. Its protein is CASSLYGLAGGNEQFF.

Ten or more counts support this clonotype. The rearrangement uses TRBV27 and TRBJ2-3; D is uncertain. V lost 3 bases and J 2 bases, leaving 12 bases between the germline ends. CDR3 length: 15 residues. CDR1 MNHEY and CDR2 SMNVEV come from the germline V gene (reference sequence). DNA for the CDR3: TGTGCCAGCAGTTTTCAAGTCCCGCCCACAGATACGCAGTATTTT. As protein: CASSFQVPPTDTQYF.

This rearrangement joins TRBV10-3 to TRBJ1-1, with TRBD1 identical over 7 bases. The junction had 11 bases not matched to a gene; V was cut back by 11 bases and J by 8 bases. CDR3 length: 12 amino acids. The germline CDR1 and CDR2 sequences are ENHRY and SYGVKD. The CDR3 here is CAVRDSRPEAFF. DNA of the CDR3: TGTGCCGTTCGGGACAGCCGACCCGAAGCTTTCTTT.

This clonotype was seen a single time. The gene calls are TRBV4-1 and TRBJ2-2; 8 nucleotides match TRBD2. CDR1 is MGHRA and CDR2 is YSYEKL in the germline V gene. Trimming removed 4 bases from V and 7 bases from J; junction bases left unmatched: 8. CDR3 length: 15 amino acids. The CDR3 region is CASSLVPAGDGELFF. CDR3 nucleotides: TGCGCCAGCAGCCTAGTTCCAGCGGGGGACGGGGAGCTGTTTTTT.

This clonotype came up many times. The chain joins TRBV7-9 to TRBJ1-1; D is undetermined. CDR1 SEHNR and CDR2 FQNEAQ come from the germline V gene (reference sequence). V lost 6 bases and J lost 6, with 5 bases in between. This CDR3 is built from 10 residues. This CDR3 is CASSRAEAFF. CDR3 DNA: TGTGCCAGCAGTCGGGCTGAAGCTTTCTTT. Full variable domain (outside the CDR3, taken from reference TRBV7-9 and TRBJ1-1): DTGVSQNPRHKITKRGQNVTFRCDPISEHNRLYWYRQTLGQGPEFLTYFQNEAQLEKSRLLSDRFSAERPKGSFSTLEIQRTEQGDSAMYLCASSRAEAFFGQGTRLTVV.

This clonotype has just a few counts. J is TRBJ2-3 and V is TRBV29-1, with D perhaps TRBD2 (6 bases). Germline assignment: CDR1 SQVTM and CDR2 ANQGSEA. The CDR3 contains 14 residues. V lost 3 bases and J 3 bases, leaving 13 bases between the germline ends. The CDR3 is CSVDRRGRTDTQYF. DNA of the CDR3: TGCAGCGTTGACAGACGGGGGAGGACAGATACGCAGTATTTT.

This sequence joins TRBV7-8 and TRBJ2-2, with TRBD2 identical over 8 bases. The germline V gene encodes CDR1 SGHVS and CDR2 FQNEAQ. The ends lost 1 base at V and 4 bases at J; junction bases unmatched: 8. This CDR3 is 17 amino acids long. CDR3 in DNA: TGTGCCAGCAGCTTAGTATCCGGGGGGGCGGTCACCGGGGAGCTGTTTTTT. It is translated as CASSLVSGGAVTGELFF.

This clonotype was observed at least ten times. The chain has TRBV30 and TRBJ2-7; D unresolved. V was trimmed by 0 bases and J by 6 bases, leaving 12 bases between them. The germline V gene has CDR1 GTSNPN and CDR2 SVGIG (reference sequence). This CDR3 spans 13 amino acids. CDR3 bases: TGTGCCTGGAGTGTACGGATCGGCTCCGAGCAGTACTTC. Its translation is CAWSVRIGSEQYF.

This clonotype was picked up many times. This chain uses TRBV10-2 with TRBJ2-7; TRBD2 aligns across 7 bases. V dropped 6 bases and J dropped 3; count of bases not matched to a gene: 5. Germline lookup yields CDR1 WSHSY and CDR2 SAAADI. This CDR3 spans 13 amino acids. The CDR3, as DNA: TGCGCCAGCAGAGGCGCGGGAGTCTACGAGCAGTACTTC. This sequence encodes CASRGAGVYEQYF.

The chain links TRBV27 to TRBJ2-3, with 8 bases matching TRBD2. CDR3 length: 13 residues. Germline V gives CDR1 MNHEY, CDR2 SMNVEV (reference sequence). V was clipped by 4 bases and J by 12 bases; unmatched bases: 9. The CDR3 protein is CASSYGLAAIQYF. As DNA, the CDR3 is TGTGCCAGCAGTTACGGACTAGCAGCTATCCAGTATTTT.

This clonotype was seen only a few times. The chain has TRBV2 and TRBJ2-7; no clear D. The germline gives CDR1 SNHLY, CDR2 FYNNEI. Between the trimmed V and J ends, which lost 7 bases and 3 bases, there was a span of 19 bases. CDR3 length: 15 residues. Here the CDR3 reads CASKFGVTPSYEQYF. The CDR3 DNA is TGTGCCAGCAAATTTGGAGTAACGCCAAGCTACGAGCAGTACTTC.